This TCR beta chain comes out of a study of blood T cell repertoires in COVID-19. All recovered Cohort 3 donors got two negative PCRs, got clearance, or saw symptom resolution. In germline, CDR1 is SGHNT, CDR2 YYREEE (reference sequence). This CDR3 contains 17 residues. V lost 5 bases, J lost 5 bases, and 24 bases lay in between. This clone was seen a few times. The method was immunoSEQ multiplex PCR; TCRdb's version includes in-frame clones alone and lacks a portion of them. The repertoire consists of over 150,000 clones, with about four fifths occurring once and the leading ten covering 6% to 8%. This clonotype originated in a man aged 35-49 years who had recovered from COVID-19. J is TRBJ2-3 and V is TRBV5-4; tentatively, D is TRBD2 (7 bases). The sequencing input was PBMCs or T cells enriched from blood (not recorded which). The CDR3 region has the DNA TGTGCCAGCAGACGTGAGGGGGGGCCTTCATATATAGATACGCAGTATTTT. Translated: CASRREGGPSYIDTQYF.